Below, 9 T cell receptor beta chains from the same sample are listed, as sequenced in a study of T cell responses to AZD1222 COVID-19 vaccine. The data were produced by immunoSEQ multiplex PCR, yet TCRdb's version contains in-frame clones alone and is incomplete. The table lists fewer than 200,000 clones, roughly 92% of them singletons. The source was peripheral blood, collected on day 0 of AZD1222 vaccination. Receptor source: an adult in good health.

CDR3 DNA sequence: TGTGCCAGCAGTGGACAGGCTCCAAATTCACCCCTCCACTTT. This encodes CASSGQAPNSPLHF. J is TRBJ1-6 and V is TRBV2; weak D call: TRBD1 (6 bases). Germline CDR1 reads SNHLY; CDR2 reads FYNNEI. The CDR3 is made up of 14 amino acids. V was shortened by 4 bases and J by 7 bases, with 11 bases between the two germline ends.

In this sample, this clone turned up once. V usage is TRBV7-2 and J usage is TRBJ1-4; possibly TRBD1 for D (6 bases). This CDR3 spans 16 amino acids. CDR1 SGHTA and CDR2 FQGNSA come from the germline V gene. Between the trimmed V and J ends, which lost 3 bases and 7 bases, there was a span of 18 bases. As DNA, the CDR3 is TGTGCCAGCAGCTTTCAGGGGAATTACGTTACTGAAAAACTGTTTTTT. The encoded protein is CASSFQGNYVTEKLFF. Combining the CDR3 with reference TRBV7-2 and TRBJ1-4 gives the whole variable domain GAGVSQSPSNKVTEKGKDVELRCDPISGHTALYWYRQSLGQGLEFLIYFQGNSAPDKSGLPSDRFSAERTGGSVSTLTIQRTQQEDSAVYLCASSFQGNYVTEKLFFGSGTQLSVL.

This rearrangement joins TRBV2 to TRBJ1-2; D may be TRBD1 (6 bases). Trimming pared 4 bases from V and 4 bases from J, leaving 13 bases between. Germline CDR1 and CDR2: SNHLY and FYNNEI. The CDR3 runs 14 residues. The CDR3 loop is CASSAGAVRYGYTF. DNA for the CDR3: TGTGCCAGCAGTGCAGGGGCGGTACGCTATGGCTACACCTTC. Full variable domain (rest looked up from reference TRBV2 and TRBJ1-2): EPEVTQTPSHQVTQMGQEVILRCVPISNHLYFYWYRQILGQKVEFLVSFYNNEISEKSEIFDDQFSVERPDGSNFTLKIRSTKLEDSAMYFCASSAGAVRYGYTFGSGTRLTVV.

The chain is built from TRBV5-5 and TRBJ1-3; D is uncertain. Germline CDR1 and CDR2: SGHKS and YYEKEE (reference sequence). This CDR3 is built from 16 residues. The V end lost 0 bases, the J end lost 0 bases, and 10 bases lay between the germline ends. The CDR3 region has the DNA TGTGCCAGCAGCTTGGTGGCCTCAAGCTCTGGAAACACCATATATTTT. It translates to CASSLVASSSGNTIYF. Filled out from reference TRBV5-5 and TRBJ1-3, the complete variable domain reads DAGVTQSPTHLIKTRGQQVTLRCSPISGHKSVSWYQQVLGQGPQFIFQYYEKEERGRGNFPDRFSARQFPNYSSELNVNALLLGDSALYLCASSLVASSSGNTIYFGEGSWLTVV.

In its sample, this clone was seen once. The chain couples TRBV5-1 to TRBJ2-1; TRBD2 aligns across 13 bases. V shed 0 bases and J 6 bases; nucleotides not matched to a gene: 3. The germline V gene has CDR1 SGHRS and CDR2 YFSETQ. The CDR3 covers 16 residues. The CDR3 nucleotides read TGCGCCAGCAGCTTGGAGGGACTAGCGGGATCCAATGAGCAGTTCTTC. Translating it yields CASSLEGLAGSNEQFF.

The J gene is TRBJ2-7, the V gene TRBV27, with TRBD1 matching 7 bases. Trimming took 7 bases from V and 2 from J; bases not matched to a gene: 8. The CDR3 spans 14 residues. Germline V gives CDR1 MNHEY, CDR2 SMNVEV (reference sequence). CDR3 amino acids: CASTSRDRAYEQYF. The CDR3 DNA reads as TGTGCCAGCACCTCTCGAGACAGGGCCTACGAGCAGTACTTC.

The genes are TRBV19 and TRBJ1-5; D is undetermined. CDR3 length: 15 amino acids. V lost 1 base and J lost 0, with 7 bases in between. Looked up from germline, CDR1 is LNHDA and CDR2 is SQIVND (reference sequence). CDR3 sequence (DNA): TGTGCCAGTAGTATAGGCCCTTATAGCAATCAGCCCCAGCATTTT. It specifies CASSIGPYSNQPQHF.

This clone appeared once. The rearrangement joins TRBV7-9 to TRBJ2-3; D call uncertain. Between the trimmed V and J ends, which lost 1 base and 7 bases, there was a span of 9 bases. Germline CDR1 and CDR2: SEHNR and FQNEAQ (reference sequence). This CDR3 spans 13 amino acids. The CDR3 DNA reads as TGTGCCAGCAGCTTAGAGTATCTAAATACGCAGTATTTT. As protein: CASSLEYLNTQYF.

This CDR3 reads CASSILGRQSSYNEQFF. CDR3 in DNA: TGTGCCAGTAGTATATTAGGACGCCAGAGCTCCTACAATGAGCAGTTCTTC. The chain combines TRBV19 with TRBJ2-1, with unresolved D. This CDR3 is built from 17 residues. Germline V gene data show CDR1 as LNHDA and CDR2 as SQIVND (reference sequence). Deletions cut 2 bases from V and 0 bases from J, with 14 bases between.